This TCR beta chain came from a study of shared clonotypes between healthy human individuals. The test was conducted at deep level. Profiled with immunoSEQ multiplex PCR; TCRdb holds only in-frame clones, not every one. The sample gives hundreds of thousands of clones, 90% to 97% of which show up once; approximately 0.062% is in the top ten. Between the trimmed V and J ends, which lost 7 bases and 5 bases, there was a span of 17 bases. Germline CDR1 LNHDA, CDR2 SQIVND (reference sequence). There are 14 residues in the CDR3. The clonotype comes from a woman aged 25 to 39 in good health. The specimen sequenced was naive CD4+ T cells sorted from blood. The subset was: CD45RA+ positively selected. The chain is built from TRBV19 and TRBJ1-1, with D perhaps matching TRBD1 (6 bases). The CDR3 is CASKIQGIGTEAFF. The CDR3 DNA reads TGTGCCAGTAAGATACAGGGCATAGGGACTGAAGCTTTCTTT.